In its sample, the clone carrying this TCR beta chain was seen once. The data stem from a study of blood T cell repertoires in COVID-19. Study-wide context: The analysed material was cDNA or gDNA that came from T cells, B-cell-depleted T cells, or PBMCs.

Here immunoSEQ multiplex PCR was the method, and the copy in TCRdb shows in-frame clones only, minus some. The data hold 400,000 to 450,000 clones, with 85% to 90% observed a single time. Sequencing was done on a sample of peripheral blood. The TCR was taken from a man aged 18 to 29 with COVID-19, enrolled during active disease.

The CDR3, as DNA: TGTGCCAGCAGCTTCTCCTATACGCAGTATTTT. Its translation: CASSFSYTQYF. This sequence joins TRBV11-2 and TRBJ2-3; D remains ambiguous. V was trimmed by 3 bases and J by 7 bases, leaving 5 bases between them. The CDR3 sequence is 11 residues long. Germline V gives CDR1 SGHAT, CDR2 FQNNGV.